This T cell receptor (beta chain) was recovered during a study of OX40 agonist ivuxolimab in advanced cancers. On the study more broadly: Patients were infused with ivuxolimab every 2 weeks at 0.01 to 10 mg/kg. Three patients responded partially, comprising one with hepatocellular carcinoma and two with cutaneous melanoma.

CDR3 length equals 15 residues. The germline gives CDR1 LNHNV, CDR2 YYDKDF (reference sequence). With V trimmed by 5 bases and J by 5 bases, 10 bases remained unmatched. Here immunoSEQ multiplex PCR was the method, and the copy in TCRdb shows in-frame clones only, minus some. The repertoire holds tens of thousands of clones, approximately 81% seen once, with 15% to 20% in the top ten. The chain links TRBV15 to TRBJ2-5; 8 bases agree with TRBD1. The sample here was CD4+ or CD8+ T cells sorted from blood, taken in a trial of the OX40 agonist ivuxolimab. This sequence was found in an adult with an advanced solid tumor such as melanoma, head and neck, liver or kidney cancer. For the CDR3, the DNA is TGTGCCACCAGCCGAGGACAGGGAAATACGGAGACCCAGTACTTC. Residues: CATSRGQGNTETQYF.